The 3 T cell receptor beta chains below were found in one sample sequenced in a study of shared clonotypes between healthy human individuals (dated by TCRdb to about 2020). The library was obtained by the immunoSEQ multiplex PCR assay. TCRdb obtained this table from immuneACCESS and retained in-frame rearrangements with V and J assigned. These tables miss some clones; where compared with another copy, unresolved V genes account for less than half of the shortfall, and the remainder is unexplained. The sample has about 2 million clones on record, 85% to 95% of them singletons. Of the sample, 0.13% is held by the ten largest clones. Sequenced material: naive CD4+ T cells sorted from blood. The cell subset or site label, as the study defines it: CD45RA+ positively selected. The receptors were gathered from a young man in good health.

The chain employs TRBV10-3 and TRBJ2-2; D not resolved. The germline CDR1 and CDR2 sequences are ENHRY and SYGVKD. The CDR3 sequence is 14 residues long. With 3 bases removed from V and 8 bases from J, the gap between germline ends came to 13 bases. For the CDR3, the DNA is TGTGCCATCAGTGAACGAGAATTAGGGGGGGAGCTGTTTTTT. Translated: CAISERELGGELFF.

The gene calls are TRBV2 and TRBJ2-7; the D gene is possibly TRBD1 (6 bases). Trimming stripped 7 bases from V and 4 bases from J, with 8 bases between. This CDR3 is 11 amino acids long. CDR1 and CDR2 from the germline V gene are SNHLY and FYNNEI. The CDR3 nucleotides are TGTGCCAGCAACAGGGTGTACGAGCAGTACTTC. Its translation: CASNRVYEQYF.

This rearrangement joins TRBV5-4 to TRBJ1-2; D gene uncertain. The CDR3 runs 16 residues. Per the germline V gene, CDR1 is SGHNT and CDR2 is YYREEE (reference sequence). V gave up 4 bases and J gave up 1 base, with 17 bases separating them. In nucleotides, the CDR3 is TGTGCCAGCAGCCCCCCAGGTGTAGGCCTTAACTATGGCTACACCTTC. Translation gives CASSPPGVGLNYGYTF.